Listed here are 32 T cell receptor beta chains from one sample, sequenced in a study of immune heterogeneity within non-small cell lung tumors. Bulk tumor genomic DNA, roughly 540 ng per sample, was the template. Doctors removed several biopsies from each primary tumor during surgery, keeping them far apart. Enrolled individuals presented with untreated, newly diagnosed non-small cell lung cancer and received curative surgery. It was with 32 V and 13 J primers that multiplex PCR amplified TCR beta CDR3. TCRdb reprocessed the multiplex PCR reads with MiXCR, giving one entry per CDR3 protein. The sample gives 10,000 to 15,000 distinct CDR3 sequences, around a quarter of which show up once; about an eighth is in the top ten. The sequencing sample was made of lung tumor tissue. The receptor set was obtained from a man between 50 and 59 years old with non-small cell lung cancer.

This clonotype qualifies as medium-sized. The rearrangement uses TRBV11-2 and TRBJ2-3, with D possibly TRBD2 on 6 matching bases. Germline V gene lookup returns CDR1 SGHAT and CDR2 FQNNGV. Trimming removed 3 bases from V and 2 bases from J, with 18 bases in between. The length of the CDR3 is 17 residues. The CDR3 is CASSFPISSSDTDTQYF. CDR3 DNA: TGTGCCAGCAGCTTCCCAATATCGTCTAGCGACACAGATACGCAGTATTTT.

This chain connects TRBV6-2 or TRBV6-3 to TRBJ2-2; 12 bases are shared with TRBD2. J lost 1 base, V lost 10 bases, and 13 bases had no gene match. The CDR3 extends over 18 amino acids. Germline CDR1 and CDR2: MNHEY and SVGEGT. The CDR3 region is CAISYSGLAGQNTGELFF. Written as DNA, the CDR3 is TGTGCCATTAGTTACTCCGGACTAGCGGGGCAGAACACCGGGGAGCTGTTTTTT.

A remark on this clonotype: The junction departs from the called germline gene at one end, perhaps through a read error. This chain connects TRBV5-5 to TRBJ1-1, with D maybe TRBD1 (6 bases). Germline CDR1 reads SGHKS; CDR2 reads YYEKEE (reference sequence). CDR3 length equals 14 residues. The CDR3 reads CASSLDQGNTEALF. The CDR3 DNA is TGTGCCAGCAGCTTGGATCAGGGGAACACTGAAGCTTTATTT.

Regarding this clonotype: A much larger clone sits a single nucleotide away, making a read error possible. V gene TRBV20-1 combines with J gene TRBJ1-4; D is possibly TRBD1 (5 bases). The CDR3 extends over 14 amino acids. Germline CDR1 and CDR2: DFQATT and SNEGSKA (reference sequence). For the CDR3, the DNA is TGCAGTGCTAGAGTGGGTATGGGGGAGGGAAAACAGTTTTTT. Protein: CSARVGMGEGKQFF.

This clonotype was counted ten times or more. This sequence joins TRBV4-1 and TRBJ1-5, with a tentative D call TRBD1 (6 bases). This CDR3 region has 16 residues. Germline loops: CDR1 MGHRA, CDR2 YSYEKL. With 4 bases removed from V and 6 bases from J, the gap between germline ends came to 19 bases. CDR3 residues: CASSLQLGGLGQPQHF. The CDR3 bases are TGCGCCAGCAGCCTTCAATTAGGGGGATTAGGTCAGCCCCAGCATTTT.

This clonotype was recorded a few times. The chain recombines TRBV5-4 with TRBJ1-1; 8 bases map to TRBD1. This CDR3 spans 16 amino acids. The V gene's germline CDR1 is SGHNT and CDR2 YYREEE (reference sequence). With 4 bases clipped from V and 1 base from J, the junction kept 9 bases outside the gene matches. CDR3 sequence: CASSVPGQARNTEAFF. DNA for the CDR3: TGTGCCAGCAGCGTACCGGGACAGGCCAGGAACACTGAAGCTTTCTTT.

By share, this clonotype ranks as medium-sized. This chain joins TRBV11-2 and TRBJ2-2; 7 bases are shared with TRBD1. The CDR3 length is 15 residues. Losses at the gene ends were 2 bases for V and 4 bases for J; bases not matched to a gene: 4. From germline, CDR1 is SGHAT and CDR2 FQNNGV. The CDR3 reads CASSLYRGGTGELFF. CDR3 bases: TGTGCCAGCAGCTTATACAGGGGCGGCACCGGGGAGCTGTTTTTT. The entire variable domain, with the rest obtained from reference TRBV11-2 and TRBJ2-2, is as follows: EAGVAQSPRYKIIEKRQSVAFWCNPISGHATLYWYQQILGQGPKLLIQFQNNGVVDDSQLPKDRFSAERLKGVDSTLKIQPAKLEDSAVYLCASSLYRGGTGELFFGEGSRLTVL.

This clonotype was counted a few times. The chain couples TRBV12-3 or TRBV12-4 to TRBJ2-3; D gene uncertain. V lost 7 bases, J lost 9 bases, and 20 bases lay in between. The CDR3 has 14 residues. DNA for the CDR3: TGTGCCAGCACCCCGCATGGAGTCCACAGAACGCAGTATTTT. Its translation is CASTPHGVHRTQYF.

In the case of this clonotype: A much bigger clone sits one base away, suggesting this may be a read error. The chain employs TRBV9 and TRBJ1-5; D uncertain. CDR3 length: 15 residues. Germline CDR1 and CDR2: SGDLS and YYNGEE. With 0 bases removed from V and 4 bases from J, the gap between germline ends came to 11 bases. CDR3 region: CASSVGGHSNQPQHF. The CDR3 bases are TGTGCCAGCAGCGTAGGAGGGCACTCGAATCAGCCCCAGCATTTT. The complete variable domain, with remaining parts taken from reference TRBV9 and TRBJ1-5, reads DSGVTQTPKHLITATGQRVTLRCSPRSGDLSVYWYQQSLDQGLQFLIQYYNGEERAKGNILERFSAQQFPDLHSELNLSSLELGDSALYFCASSVGGHSNQPQHFGDGTRLSIL.

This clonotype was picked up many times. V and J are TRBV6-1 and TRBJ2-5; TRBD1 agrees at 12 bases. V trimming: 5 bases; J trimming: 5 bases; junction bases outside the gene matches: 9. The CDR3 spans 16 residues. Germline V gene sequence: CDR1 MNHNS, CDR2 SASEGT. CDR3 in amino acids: CASSSRDRGLKETQYF. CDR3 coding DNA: TGTGCCAGCAGTTCAAGGGACAGGGGGCTGAAGGAGACCCAGTACTTC.

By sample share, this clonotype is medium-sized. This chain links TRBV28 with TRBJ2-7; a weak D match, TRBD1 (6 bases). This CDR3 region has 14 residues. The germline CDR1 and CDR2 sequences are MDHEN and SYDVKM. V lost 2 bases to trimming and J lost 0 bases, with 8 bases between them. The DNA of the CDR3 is TGTGCCAGCAGTTTACAGGGGAGCTCCTACGAGCAGTACTTC. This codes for CASSLQGSSYEQYF.

This CDR3 is CASRAGGDTDTQYF. The CDR3 DNA follows: TGCGCCAGCCGAGCGGGAGGGGACACAGATACGCAGTATTTT. The rearrangement links TRBV10-2 to TRBJ2-3, with 10 bases lining up with TRBD2. V was pared by 8 bases and J by 2 bases, with 4 bases of the junction left unmatched. This CDR3 region has 14 residues. Germline V gene data show CDR1 as WSHSY and CDR2 as SAAADI.

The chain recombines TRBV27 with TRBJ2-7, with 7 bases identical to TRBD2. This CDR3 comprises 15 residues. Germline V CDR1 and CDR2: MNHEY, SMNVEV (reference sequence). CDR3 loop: CESSVLSGVTYEQYF. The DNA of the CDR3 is TGTGAAAGCAGTGTCCTAAGCGGGGTCACCTACGAGCAGTACTTC.

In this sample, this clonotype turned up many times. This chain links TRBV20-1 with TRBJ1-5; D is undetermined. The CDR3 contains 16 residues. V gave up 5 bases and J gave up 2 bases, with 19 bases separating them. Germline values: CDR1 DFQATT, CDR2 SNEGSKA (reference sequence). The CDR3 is CSAGLPGVTGNQPQHF. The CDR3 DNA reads TGCAGTGCTGGCCTTCCCGGGGTGACCGGCAATCAGCCCCAGCATTTT.

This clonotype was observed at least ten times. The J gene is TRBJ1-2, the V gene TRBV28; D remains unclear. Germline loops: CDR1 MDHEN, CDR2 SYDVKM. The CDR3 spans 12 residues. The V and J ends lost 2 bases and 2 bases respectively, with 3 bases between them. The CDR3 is CASSLVNYGYTF. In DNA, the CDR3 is TGTGCCAGCAGTTTAGTAAACTATGGCTACACCTTC.

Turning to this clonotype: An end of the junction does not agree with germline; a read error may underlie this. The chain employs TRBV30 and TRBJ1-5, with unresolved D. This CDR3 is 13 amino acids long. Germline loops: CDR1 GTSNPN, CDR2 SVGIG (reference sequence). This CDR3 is CACSSGVNQSQHF. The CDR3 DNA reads TGTGCCTGTTCCTCAGGAGTAAATCAGTCCCAGCATTTT. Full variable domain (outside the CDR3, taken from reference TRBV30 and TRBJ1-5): SQTIHQWPATLVQPVGSPLSLECTVEGTSNPNLYWYRQAAGRGLQLLFYSVGIGQISSEVPQNLSASRPQDRQFILSSKKLLLSDSGFYLCACSSGVNQSQHFGDGTRLSIL.

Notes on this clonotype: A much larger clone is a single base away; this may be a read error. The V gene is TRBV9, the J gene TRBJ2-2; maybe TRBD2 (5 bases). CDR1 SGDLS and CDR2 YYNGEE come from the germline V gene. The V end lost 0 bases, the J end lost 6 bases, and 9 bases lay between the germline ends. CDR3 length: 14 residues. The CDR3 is CASSVVLDPGELFF. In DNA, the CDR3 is TGTGCCAGCAGCGTAGTACTAGACCCCGGGGAGCTGTTTTTT.

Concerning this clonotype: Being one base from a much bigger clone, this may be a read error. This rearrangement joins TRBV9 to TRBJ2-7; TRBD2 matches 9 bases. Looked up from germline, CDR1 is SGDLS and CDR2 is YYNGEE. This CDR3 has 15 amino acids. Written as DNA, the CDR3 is TGTGCCAGCAGAGTAGGGGCTAGCGGGATGTACGAGCAGTACTTC. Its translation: CASRVGASGMYEQYF. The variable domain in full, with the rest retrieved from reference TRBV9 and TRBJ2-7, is DSGVTQTPKHLITATGQRVTLRCSPRSGDLSVYWYQQSLDQGLQFLIQYYNGEERAKGNILERFSAQQFPDLHSELNLSSLELGDSALYFCASRVGASGMYEQYFGPGTRLTVT.

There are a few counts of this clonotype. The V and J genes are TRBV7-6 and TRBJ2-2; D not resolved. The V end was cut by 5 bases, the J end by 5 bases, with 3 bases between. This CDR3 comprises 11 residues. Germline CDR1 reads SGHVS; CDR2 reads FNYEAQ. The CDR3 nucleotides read TGTGCCAGCAGCAAAACCGGGGAGCTGTTTTTT. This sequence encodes CASSKTGELFF.

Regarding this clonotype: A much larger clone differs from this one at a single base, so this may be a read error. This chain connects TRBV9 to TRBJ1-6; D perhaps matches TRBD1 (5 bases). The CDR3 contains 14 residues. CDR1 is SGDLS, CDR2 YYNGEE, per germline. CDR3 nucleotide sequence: TGTGCCAGCAGCGTCACAGGTTATAATTCACGCCTCCACTTT. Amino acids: CASSVTGYNSRLHF.

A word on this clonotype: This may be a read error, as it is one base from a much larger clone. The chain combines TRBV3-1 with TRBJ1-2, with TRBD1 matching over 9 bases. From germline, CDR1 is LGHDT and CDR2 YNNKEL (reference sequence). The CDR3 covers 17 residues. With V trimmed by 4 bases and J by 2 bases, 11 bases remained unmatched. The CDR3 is CASSPFGTGPDNYGYTF. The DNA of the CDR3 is TGTGCCAGCAGCCCCTTCGGGACAGGGCCGGACAACTATGGCTACACCTTC.

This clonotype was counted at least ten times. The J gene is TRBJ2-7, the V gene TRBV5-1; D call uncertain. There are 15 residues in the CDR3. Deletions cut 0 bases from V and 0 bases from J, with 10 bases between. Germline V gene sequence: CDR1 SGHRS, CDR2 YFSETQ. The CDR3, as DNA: TGCGCCAGCAGCTTGGTGTCAGAAGGCTCCTACGAGCAGTACTTC. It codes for CASSLVSEGSYEQYF.

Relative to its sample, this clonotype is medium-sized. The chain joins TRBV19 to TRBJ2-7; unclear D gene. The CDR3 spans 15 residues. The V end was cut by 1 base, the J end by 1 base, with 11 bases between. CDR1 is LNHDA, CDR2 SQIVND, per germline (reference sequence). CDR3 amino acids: CASSIVASDSYEQYF. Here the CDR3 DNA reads TGTGCCAGTAGTATAGTGGCTAGTGATTCCTACGAGCAGTACTTC.

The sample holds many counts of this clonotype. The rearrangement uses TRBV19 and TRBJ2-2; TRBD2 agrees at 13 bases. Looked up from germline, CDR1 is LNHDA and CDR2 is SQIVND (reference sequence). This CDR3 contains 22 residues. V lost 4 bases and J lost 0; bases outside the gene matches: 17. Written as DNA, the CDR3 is TGTGCCAGTAGTACAAGATACCGGACTAGCGGGAGCCAACATCCGAACACCGGGGAGCTGTTTTTT. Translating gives CASSTRYRTSGSQHPNTGELFF. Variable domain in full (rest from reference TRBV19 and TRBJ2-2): DGGITQSPKYLFRKEGQNVTLSCEQNLNHDAMYWYRQDPGQGLRLIYYSQIVNDFQKGDIAEGYSVSREKKESFPLTVTSAQKNPTAFYLCASSTRYRTSGSQHPNTGELFFGEGSRLTVL.

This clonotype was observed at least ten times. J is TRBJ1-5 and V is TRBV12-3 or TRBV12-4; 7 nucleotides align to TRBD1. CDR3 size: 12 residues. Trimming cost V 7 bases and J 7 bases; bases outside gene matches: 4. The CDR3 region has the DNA TGTGCCAGCAAGCAGGGGGTGCAGCCCCAGCATTTT. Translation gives CASKQGVQPQHF.

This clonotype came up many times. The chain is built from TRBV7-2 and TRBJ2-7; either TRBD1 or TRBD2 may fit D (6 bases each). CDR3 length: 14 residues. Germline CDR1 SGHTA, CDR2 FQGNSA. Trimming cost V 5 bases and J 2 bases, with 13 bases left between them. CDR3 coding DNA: TGTGCCAGCAGCCCCCATGGGGGGCCCTACGAGCAGTACTTC. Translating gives CASSPHGGPYEQYF.

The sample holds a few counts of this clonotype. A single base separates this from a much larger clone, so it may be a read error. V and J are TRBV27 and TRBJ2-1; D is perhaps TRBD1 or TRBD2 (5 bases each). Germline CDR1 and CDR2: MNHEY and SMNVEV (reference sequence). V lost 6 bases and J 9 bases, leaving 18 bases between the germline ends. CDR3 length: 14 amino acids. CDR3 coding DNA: TGTGCCAGCAGACCGGTTGGGGGTAGGGGTGAGCAGTTCTTC. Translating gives CASRPVGGRGEQFF.

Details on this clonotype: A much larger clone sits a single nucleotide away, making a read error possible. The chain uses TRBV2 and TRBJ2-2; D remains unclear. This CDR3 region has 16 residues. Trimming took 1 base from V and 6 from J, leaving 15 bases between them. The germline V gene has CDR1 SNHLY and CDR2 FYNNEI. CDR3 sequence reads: CASSEDLVSVAGELFF. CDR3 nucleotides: TGTGCCAGCAGTGAAGATCTGGTTTCAGTAGCCGGGGAGCTGTTTTTT.

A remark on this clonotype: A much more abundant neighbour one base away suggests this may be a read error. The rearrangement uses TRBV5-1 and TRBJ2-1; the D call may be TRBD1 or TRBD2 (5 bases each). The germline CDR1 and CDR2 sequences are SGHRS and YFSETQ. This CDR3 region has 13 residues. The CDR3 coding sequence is TGCGCCAGCAGGTCCGGGACCCACAATGTGCAGTTCTTC. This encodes CASRSGTHNVQFF.

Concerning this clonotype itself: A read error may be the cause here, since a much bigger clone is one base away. CDR3 nucleotides: TGTGCCAGCAGCCTACAGGGTGTGGTCTCACCCCTCCACTTT. Translation: CASSLQGVVSPLHF. The chain employs TRBV7-3 and TRBJ1-6; TRBD1 is a possible D gene (6 bases). Deletions cut 5 bases from V and 10 bases from J, with 15 bases between. Germline values: CDR1 SGHTA, CDR2 FQGTGA. This CDR3 contains 14 residues.

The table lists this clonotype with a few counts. The CDR3 nucleotides read TGCGCCAGCAGCTTGGGATGGGTCGACTACGAGCAGTACTTC. It encodes CASSLGWVDYEQYF. The rearrangement joins TRBV5-1 to TRBJ2-7; no clear D. The CDR3 is made up of 14 amino acids. Germline loops: CDR1 SGHRS, CDR2 YFSETQ. The V end lost 0 bases, the J end lost 3 bases, and 10 bases lay between the germline ends.

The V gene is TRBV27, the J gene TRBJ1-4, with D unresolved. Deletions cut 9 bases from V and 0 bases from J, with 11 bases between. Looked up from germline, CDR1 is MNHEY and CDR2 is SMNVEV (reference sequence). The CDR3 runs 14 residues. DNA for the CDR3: TGTGCCAGTTTAAGCGTTGCAACTAATGAAAAACTGTTTTTT. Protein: CASLSVATNEKLFF.